This is a list of T cell receptor beta chains from one sample in a study of CD8 T cells in Susac syndrome. TCRdb ran MiXCR on the immunoSEQ multiplex PCR reads and lists one entry per CDR3 protein. The sample includes around 300,000 distinct CDR3 sequences, about 90% seen only once; the top ten take around 0.07%. What was sequenced was CD4+ T cells from PBMCs. The receptors come from a human donor with multiple sclerosis. CDR3s include the opening cysteine and the closing phenylalanine or tryptophan. The D gene is left open where the match is weak. Clone sizes are given selectively: once, few, many, or a class where the clone is expanded.

TRBV7-3	TRBJ2-2	.	.	CASSLSPQGTNTGELFF	TGTGCCAGCAGCTTATCGCCACAGGGAACTAACACCGGGGAGCTGTTTTTT
TRBV2	TRBJ2-1	TRBD2	.	CASRGTSGDNEQFF	TGTGCCAGCAGAGGGACTAGCGGCGACAATGAGCAGTTCTTC
TRBV6-5	TRBJ2-1	.	.	CASSPLGGVANEQFF	TGTGCCAGCAGCCCTCTAGGGGGGGTAGCCAATGAGCAGTTCTTC
TRBV11-2	TRBJ1-2	.	.	CASTLGTTNYGYTF	TGTGCCAGCACCCTCGGGACAACGAACTATGGCTACACCTTC
TRBV6-2/TRBV6-3	TRBJ2-7	.	.	CASKKIAPTLPSSPFFYEQYF	TGTGCCAGCAAAAAAATCGCGCCTACGCTCCCGTCAAGCCCCTTCTTTTACGAGCAGTACTTC
TRBV19	TRBJ1-1	TRBD1	.	CASTPGQETTEAFF	TGTGCCAGTACCCCAGGACAGGAAACCACTGAAGCTTTCTTT
TRBV7-9	TRBJ1-2	TRBD1	.	CASRTGGQSLSGYTF	TGTGCCAGCCGAACAGGGGGCCAAAGCCTTTCTGGCTACACCTTC
TRBV20-1	TRBJ1-1	.	.	CSARDGIGGDTEAFF	TGCAGTGCTAGAGATGGAATTGGAGGCGACACTGAAGCTTTCTTT
TRBV12-3/TRBV12-4	TRBJ2-7	.	.	CASSPSGSGHRYEQYF	TGTGCCAGCAGTCCCTCCGGGAGCGGGCATCGCTACGAGCAGTACTTC
TRBV20-1	TRBJ1-5	TRBD1	.	CSARTGTGINQPQHF	TGCAGTGCTAGGACCGGGACAGGGATTAATCAGCCCCAGCATTTT
TRBV6-5	TRBJ1-6	TRBD1	.	CASSYGDRGDSPLHF	TGTGCCAGCAGTTACGGGGACAGGGGAGATTCACCCCTCCACTTT
TRBV7-3	TRBJ2-3	.	.	CASSLHAGTGTDTQYF	TGTGCCAGCAGCTTACACGCAGGGACGGGCACAGATACGCAGTATTTT
TRBV30	TRBJ1-3	TRBD1	.	CAWSVGTGVGNTIYF	TGTGCCTGGAGTGTAGGGACAGGGGTTGGAAACACCATATATTTT
TRBV29-1	TRBJ2-1	.	.	CSVEGRRGGEQFF	TGCAGCGTTGAAGGGAGGCGTGGGGGTGAGCAGTTCTTC
TRBV3-1	TRBJ1-2	TRBD1	once	CASSPFRDRPYGYTF	TGTGCCAGCAGCCCATTCCGGGACAGGCCGTATGGCTACACCTTC
TRBV4-2	TRBJ1-1	.	.	CASSQETRYDTEAFF	TGTGCCAGCAGCCAAGAAACCAGGTACGACACTGAAGCTTTCTTT
TRBV5-6	TRBJ1-2	TRBD1	.	CASSRDRGPRGYTF	TGTGCCAGCAGCCGGGACAGGGGGCCTCGTGGCTACACCTTC
TRBV24-1	TRBJ1-1	.	.	CATSLEENTEAFF	TGTGCCACCAGCCTTGAAGAGAACACTGAAGCTTTCTTT
TRBV18	TRBJ1-1	.	.	CASSPGTGITEAFF	TGTGCCAGCTCACCGGGGACGGGGATCACTGAAGCTTTCTTT
TRBV20-1	TRBJ1-3	TRBD1	.	CSAQQGTGNTIYF	TGCAGTGCACAACAGGGGACCGGAAACACCATATATTTT
TRBV15	TRBJ1-5	.	.	CATSRDATAYQAQHF	TGTGCCACCAGCAGAGATGCGACAGCCTATCAGGCCCAGCATTTT
TRBV4-3	TRBJ2-1	.	.	CASSQSRAYINEQFF	TGCGCCAGCAGCCAAAGCAGGGCTTATATAAATGAGCAGTTCTTC
TRBV20-1	TRBJ2-1	.	.	CSARDPGAGLNNEQFF	TGCAGTGCTAGAGACCCGGGGGCGGGGCTAAACAATGAGCAGTTCTTC
TRBV24-1	TRBJ2-2	TRBD2	.	CATNSRGMGELFF	TGTGCCACCAACTCGCGGGGGATGGGGGAGCTGTTTTTT
TRBV7-9	TRBJ2-3	.	.	CASSHGQTDTQYF	TGTGCCAGCAGCCACGGACAGACAGATACGCAGTATTTT
TRBV5-1	TRBJ2-5	TRBD2	.	CASRLAGGWQETQYF	TGCGCCAGCAGACTAGCGGGGGGTTGGCAAGAGACCCAGTACTTC
TRBV4-1	TRBJ1-4	TRBD1	.	CASSEGQATNEKLFF	TGCGCCAGCAGCGAAGGACAGGCGACTAATGAAAAACTGTTTTTT
TRBV18	TRBJ1-2	.	.	CASSTTDYGYTF	TGTGCCAGCTCAACGACAGACTATGGCTACACCTTC
TRBV5-4	TRBJ2-2	.	.	CASSRDLSTGELFF	TGTGCCAGCAGCAGGGACCTCTCCACCGGGGAGCTGTTTTTT
TRBV6-2/TRBV6-3	TRBJ2-1	TRBD2	.	CASSNLAGGRYNEQFF	TGTGCCAGCAGTAACCTAGCGGGAGGCCGCTACAATGAGCAGTTCTTC
TRBV7-3	TRBJ2-1	TRBD2	.	CASSQSGSRNEQFF	TGTGCCAGCAGCCAGAGCGGGAGCCGCAATGAGCAGTTCTTC
TRBV20-1	TRBJ2-7	TRBD2	.	CSATGTSRTYEQYF	TGCAGTGCTACCGGGACTAGCAGAACCTACGAGCAGTACTTC
TRBV5-1	TRBJ1-2	.	.	CASIRTPTANYGYTF	TGCGCCAGCATCAGGACCCCAACCGCTAACTATGGCTACACCTTC
TRBV29-1	TRBJ2-1	.	.	CSVAPRIGVDNEQFF	TGCAGCGTTGCCCCGCGAATCGGGGTTGACAATGAGCAGTTCTTC
TRBV29-1	TRBJ2-1	TRBD2	.	CSVEDPSGRVNEQFF	TGCAGCGTTGAAGATCCCAGCGGGAGGGTTAATGAGCAGTTCTTC
TRBV6-5	TRBJ2-6	.	few	CASSLGGNGANVLTF	TGTGCCAGCAGTTTGGGGGGAAATGGGGCCAACGTCCTGACTTTC
TRBV7-8	TRBJ1-2	.	.	CASSRLGQKANYGYTF	TGTGCCAGCAGCCGCCTCGGACAGAAAGCTAACTATGGCTACACCTTC
TRBV18	TRBJ1-3	TRBD1	.	CASSPGTGNGNTIYF	TGTGCCAGCTCACCGGGGACAGGGAACGGAAACACCATATATTTT
TRBV5-1	TRBJ1-4	.	.	CASSFTGARGVATNEKLFF	TGCGCCAGCAGCTTCACAGGTGCCCGGGGAGTTGCAACTAATGAAAAACTGTTTTTT
TRBV11-3	TRBJ2-1	TRBD2	once	CASSWRGGEVNEQFF	TGTGCCAGCAGTTGGCGGGGGGGCGAAGTCAATGAGCAGTTCTTC
TRBV12-3/TRBV12-4	TRBJ1-4	.	.	CASSLYDEKLFF	TGTGCCAGCAGTTTATATGATGAAAAACTGTTTTTT
TRBV29-1	TRBJ1-3	TRBD1	.	CSAQSRTGAGNTIYF	TGCAGCGCGCAATCTCGAACAGGGGCTGGAAACACCATATATTTT
TRBV6-5	TRBJ2-5	.	few	CASSYRTRETQYF	TGTGCCAGCAGTTACAGGACCCGAGAGACCCAGTACTTC
TRBV2	TRBJ1-1	.	.	CASSENYRGPNTEAFF	TGTGCCAGCAGTGAAAATTATCGGGGACCGAACACTGAAGCTTTCTTT
TRBV7-9	TRBJ2-5	.	.	CASSSAASETQYF	TGTGCCAGCAGCTCCGCAGCCTCGGAGACCCAGTACTTC
TRBV14	TRBJ2-3	TRBD2	.	CASSARLAGAADTQYF	TGTGCCAGCAGCGCACGACTAGCGGGAGCCGCAGATACGCAGTATTTT
TRBV30	TRBJ2-2	.	.	CAWNPGGGGELFF	TGTGCCTGGAACCCTGGCGGTGGCGGGGAGCTGTTTTTT
TRBV5-1	TRBJ1-5	.	.	CASSLGISGQPQHF	TGCGCCAGCAGCTTGGGTATATCAGGGCAGCCCCAGCATTTT
TRBV12-3/TRBV12-4	TRBJ2-7	.	.	CASSPSARGLYEQYF	TGTGCCAGCAGCCCTTCGGCCCGTGGATTATACGAGCAGTACTTC
TRBV12-3/TRBV12-4	TRBJ2-4	.	once	CASQLGPVENIQYF	TGTGCCAGCCAGTTAGGCCCCGTGGAAAACATTCAGTACTTC
TRBV9	TRBJ2-3	TRBD2	.	CASSGRVGTTTDTQYF	TGTGCCAGCAGCGGTCGCGTGGGGACTACCACAGATACGCAGTATTTT
TRBV6-5	TRBJ1-5	TRBD1	.	CASSYSTGQGAIQPQHF	TGTGCCAGCAGTTACTCGACTGGACAGGGGGCTATTCAGCCCCAGCATTTT
TRBV6-1	TRBJ2-3	TRBD2	.	CASSTRWGLAEPYTDTQYF	TGTGCCAGCAGCACCCGCTGGGGACTAGCGGAACCCTACACAGATACGCAGTATTTT
TRBV24-1	TRBJ2-1	TRBD1	.	CATSAGGTGGAYNEQFF	TGTGCCACCAGTGCGGGAGGTACAGGGGGCGCCTACAATGAGCAGTTCTTC